One and the same sample provided the 8 T cell receptor beta chains below, sequenced in a study of human T cells and chemical hapten exposure. MiXCR, run by TCRdb on the 5' RACE reads, gives a single entry per CDR3 protein. This repertoire shows 130,000 or so distinct CDR3 sequences, over 3.5% found once; its top ten account for roughly 1.4%. Unfractionated whole blood served as the source for total RNA extraction. These receptors were taken from a female donor in good health.

This clonotype was observed many times. The chain has TRBV2 and TRBJ2-3; 10 positions agree with TRBD2. V lost 4 bases and J lost 5; bases outside the gene matches: 9. The CDR3 is 16 residues long. Per germline, CDR1 SNHLY and CDR2 FYNNEI. DNA of the CDR3: TGTGCCAGCAGTGCGGAAGCGGGGGGGGTTAGAGATACGCAGTATTTT. Its protein product is CASSAEAGGVRDTQYF.

A note on this clonotype: This may stem from a read error, because a much larger clone lies one nucleotide away. The rearrangement uses TRBV20-1 and TRBJ1-2, with TRBD1 as a possible D gene (6 bases). Trimming shortened V by 6 bases and J by 6 bases, and 14 bases separated the two germline ends. From germline, CDR1 is DFQATT and CDR2 SNEGSKA (reference sequence). The CDR3 contains 12 residues. CDR3 sequence reads: CSAQKGDDGYTF. The CDR3 bases are TGCAGTGCCCAGAAGGGGGACGATGGCTACACCTTC.

With regard to this clonotype: Just one base apart from a much larger clone, this may be a read error. This rearrangement joins TRBV20-1 to TRBJ1-5; 10 bases are a match to TRBD1. Germline CDR1 reads DFQATT; CDR2 reads SNEGSKA (reference sequence). This CDR3 comprises 15 residues. The junction had 3 bases not matched to a gene; V was cut back by 0 bases and J by 4 bases. The CDR3 nucleotides are TGCAGTGCTAGAGATGTGGGACAGGGGAATCAGCCCCAGCATTTT. This codes for CSARDVGQGNQPQHF.

The rearrangement uses TRBV3-1 and TRBJ2-5; D is ambiguous. This CDR3 region has 12 residues. Trimming removed 1 base from V and 6 bases from J, with 6 bases in between. Germline V gene lookup returns CDR1 LGHDT and CDR2 YNNKEL (reference sequence). CDR3 sequence (DNA): TGTGCCAGCAGCCAAGGGACGAAGACCCAGTACTTC. This encodes CASSQGTKTQYF.

This clonotype was recorded many times. The genes are TRBV5-1 and TRBJ2-1; 11 bases align to TRBD2. Germline V CDR1 and CDR2: SGHRS, YFSETQ. This CDR3 region has 16 residues. After removal of 0 bases from V and 3 bases from J, the junction contained 2 bases not matched to a gene. The CDR3 loop reads CASSLDTSGGYNEQFF. The CDR3 DNA sequence: TGCGCCAGCAGCTTGGATACTAGCGGGGGCTACAATGAGCAGTTCTTC.

This clonotype was seen a handful of times. The chain uses TRBV6-6 and TRBJ2-5; tentatively, D is TRBD1 (6 bases). Germline CDR1 MNHNY, CDR2 SVGAGI (reference sequence). Trimming stripped 6 bases from V and 4 bases from J, with 9 bases between. This CDR3 spans 12 amino acids. As DNA, the CDR3 is TGTGCCAGCAGGGGGGCTAGAGAGACCCAGTACTTC. Its translation: CASRGARETQYF.

At least ten counts were recorded for this clonotype. The gene calls are TRBV7-6 and TRBJ2-5, with D perhaps TRBD1 (6 bases). V dropped 3 bases and J dropped 1 base, with 9 bases sitting between them. The CDR3 contains 14 residues. CDR1 and CDR2 (germline): SGHVS, FNYEAQ. Written as DNA, the CDR3 is TGTGCCAGCAGCTTGCCGGACAGCCAAGAGACCCAGTACTTC. Amino acids: CASSLPDSQETQYF.

This clonotype was seen ten or more times. This rearrangement joins TRBV20-1 to TRBJ2-7, with D unclear. Germline V gives CDR1 DFQATT, CDR2 SNEGSKA (reference sequence). V lost 4 bases, J lost 1 base, and 11 bases lay in between. This CDR3 region has 13 residues. Here the CDR3 reads CSANKASSYEQYF. The CDR3 DNA follows: TGCAGTGCTAACAAGGCATCATCCTACGAGCAGTACTTC.